This TCR beta chain originates from a study of T cells in tumors after PD-1 blockade. The assay was immunoSEQ multiplex PCR, and TCRdb's table has in-frame clones only and misses some. The sample yields about 48,000 clones, around 85% seen once. The J segment lost 6 bases and the V segment lost 1 base, leaving 3 bases of the junction unmatched. The germline gives CDR1 KGHSH, CDR2 LQKENI. The CDR3 is made up of 14 amino acids. This rearrangement joins TRBV18 to TRBJ2-3, with TRBD1 matching over 8 bases. The sample in question was PBMCs, obtained before anti-PD-1 treatment. The TCR sequence derives from a human donor with basal cell carcinoma. CDR3 coding DNA: TGTGCCAGCTCACCACGGACAGGGCAGGATACGCAGTATTTT. Protein product: CASSPRTGQDTQYF.